This TCR beta chain emerged from a study of T cell repertoires in cytomegalovirus infection. Study-level background: Both CMV infection and a matching HLA type were indicated by public TCR beta signatures.

This CDR3 spans 15 amino acids. V lost 1 base and J 5 bases, leaving 14 bases between the germline ends. Germline CDR1 is SEHNR and CDR2 is FQNEAQ (reference sequence). A single record per CDR3 protein comes from TCRdb applying MiXCR to the reads. The sample contains 700,000 to 850,000 distinct CDR3 sequences, less than 35% of which appear only once. With respect to this clonotype: Its antigen is unknown.

This TCR was recovered from a human donor in good health (CMV status not recorded). Some clones in this sample may be carry-over from other donors' samples. The rearrangement links TRBV7-9 to TRBJ1-1; the D gene is possibly TRBD1 (5 bases). This material consisted of cultured CD8+ T cells from PBMCs, taken from culture after CMV antigen stimulation. The CDR3 loop reads CASSLGQSLVTEAFF. CDR3 nucleotides: TGTGCCAGCAGCTTAGGACAGTCTTTGGTAACTGAAGCTTTCTTT.